This entry lists 8 T cell receptor beta chains sequenced from one sample in a study of CD8+ T cells in alopecia areata (dated by TCRdb to 2016 to 2019). Libraries came from the immunoSEQ multiplex PCR assay. To provide template for TCR sequencing, every sample had RNA extracted and reverse transcribed into cDNA. The immuneACCESS repertoire file appears here via TCRdb, limited to in-frame rearrangements. These files lack a portion of the clones; in checked studies, under half of the deficit traces to unresolved V genes, and the cause of the others is not known. The sample table holds around 120,000 clones, of which 47% were seen once. 8% to 11% of the sample lies in the top ten. Material: NKG2D-low CD8+ T cells sorted from blood. Explained via the paper, the cell subset or site label denotes: sorted CD8+ NKG2D-low blood T cells. These receptor sequences come from a human donor with alopecia areata.

The chain recombines TRBV4-1 with TRBJ2-7, with D hard to call. V lost 6 bases and J lost 7, with 16 bases in between. The CDR3 spans 13 residues. CDR1 MGHRA and CDR2 YSYEKL come from the germline V gene. Here the CDR3 DNA reads TGCGCCAGCAGTAATGCGGCAGGCGATGAGCAGTACTTC. Translating it yields CASSNAAGDEQYF.

This rearrangement joins TRBV30 to TRBJ2-2, with TRBD1 matching over 9 bases. V dropped 4 bases and J dropped 3; count of bases not matched to a gene: 12. Looked up from germline, CDR1 is GTSNPN and CDR2 is SVGIG (reference sequence). The CDR3 is 17 residues long. The CDR3 loop reads CAWNYEGTGSYTGELFF. The CDR3 bases are TGTGCCTGGAATTACGAGGGGACAGGGTCTTACACCGGGGAGCTGTTTTTT.

This sequence joins TRBV5-1 and TRBJ1-1, with TRBD1 matching over 7 bases. The germline V gene encodes CDR1 SGHRS and CDR2 YFSETQ. J gave up 0 bases and V 3 bases, and 8 bases lay outside the gene matches. The CDR3 extends over 16 amino acids. CDR3 protein: CASSSFDRAMNTEAFF. CDR3 bases: TGCGCCAGCAGCTCTTTCGACAGGGCCATGAACACTGAAGCTTTCTTT.

The chain combines TRBV7-9 with TRBJ2-5, with D possibly being TRBD2 (5 bases). CDR1 SEHNR and CDR2 FQNEAQ come from the germline V gene (reference sequence). V was cut by 9 bases and J by 5 bases, with 16 bases left in between. The CDR3 has 13 amino acids. Here the CDR3 DNA reads TGTGCCAGGGAGGAGTTAGCGATGGAGACCCAGTACTTC. This translates into CAREELAMETQYF.

The sample holds one count of this clone. A much larger clone lies one base from this, so it may be a read error. The chain joins TRBV13 to TRBJ2-7; D is uncertain. The V gene lost 1 base and the J gene lost 3 bases, with 4 bases spanning the gap. Germline-derived CDR1 and CDR2 are PRHDT and FYEKMQ (reference sequence). The CDR3 extends over 12 amino acids. CDR3 protein: CASSLEDYEQYF. The CDR3, as DNA: TGTGCCAGCAGCTTAGAGGACTACGAGCAGTACTTC.

The chain carries TRBV29-1 and TRBJ1-4, with 9 bases lining up with TRBD1. V trimming: 6 bases; J trimming: 7 bases; junction bases outside the gene matches: 3. Germline V CDR1 and CDR2: SQVTM, ANQGSEA. This CDR3 comprises 12 residues. As DNA, the CDR3 is TGCAGCGTGGGACAGGGACGTGAAAAACTGTTTTTT. It translates to CSVGQGREKLFF. Combining the CDR3 with reference TRBV29-1 and TRBJ1-4 gives the whole variable domain SAVISQKPSRDICQRGTSLTIQCQVDSQVTMMFWYRQQPGQSLTLIATANQGSEATYESGFVIDKFPISRPNLTFSTLTVSNMSPEDSSIYLCSVGQGREKLFFGSGTQLSVL.

V and J are TRBV30 and TRBJ2-7; TRBD1 might be the D (5 bases). CDR3 size: 12 residues. Germline assignment: CDR1 GTSNPN and CDR2 SVGIG (reference sequence). The V end was cut by 6 bases, the J end by 3 bases, with 12 bases between. The CDR3 sequence: CACNTGNYEQYF. DNA for the CDR3: TGTGCCTGCAACACAGGAAACTACGAGCAGTACTTC.

The chain is built from TRBV27 and TRBJ2-4, with D possibly being TRBD2 (6 bases). The V gene lost 8 bases and the J gene lost 5 bases, with 19 bases spanning the gap. CDR3 length: 15 amino acids. Germline CDR1 is MNHEY and CDR2 is SMNVEV (reference sequence). CDR3 DNA: TGTGCCAGCTGGCCCTGGGGGGACGGGCAAAACATTCAGTACTTC. The encoded protein is CASWPWGDGQNIQYF.